The clone carrying this T cell receptor beta chain was counted a single time. Per germline, CDR1 SGHRS and CDR2 YFSETQ. V shed 5 bases and J shed 0 bases, with 11 bases lying between them. There are 14 residues in the CDR3. The data belong to a study of blood T cell repertoires in COVID-19. Assay used: immunoSEQ multiplex PCR; TCRdb lists only in-frame clones, some missing. Seen here are about 320,000 clones, 90% observed once, and the top ten hold 2% to 3%. The genes are TRBV5-1 and TRBJ1-1; tentatively, D is TRBD1 (5 bases). This TCR derives from a man in his fifties or sixties who had recovered from COVID-19. Sequencing input: PBMCs or T cells enriched from blood (not recorded which). The CDR3 DNA reads as TGCGCCAGCAGAGCGATGACAGTGAACACTGAAGCTTTCTTT. It yields the protein CASRAMTVNTEAFF.